The clone carrying this T cell receptor beta chain was seen a single time. Its antigen is not identified. The use of a sample-barcoded 5' primer and a J-beta primer mix characterized a second PCR of about 6 to 12 cycles. Each cDNA molecule was tagged by a template-switch adaptor with 12 random nucleotides. TCRdb redid the calling of the 5' RACE reads with MiXCR, one entry per CDR3 protein. The table includes a few hundred thousand distinct CDR3 sequences, about 55% detected once. The length of the CDR3 is 16 residues. Trimming stripped 5 bases from V and 7 bases from J, with 21 bases between. Germline assignment: CDR1 LNHDA and CDR2 SQIVND (reference sequence). The data originate from a study of blood T cells in healthy people across ages. Study results and caveats: Changes seen in expanded clonotypes were possibly confounded by donor CMV status left unknown. Unsorted PBMC input precluded a conclusive naive versus antigen-experienced comparison.

Each donor supplied 7.5 to 10 milliliters of peripheral blood. This TCR was sampled from a man in his fifties or sixties in good health. The rearrangement links TRBV19 to TRBJ1-5; D perhaps matches TRBD1 (5 bases). The sequenced sample was blood. The CDR3 spells CASSSTVRGVHQPQHF. The CDR3 nucleotides are TGTGCCAGTAGTTCCACAGTTCGAGGGGTGCACCAGCCCCAGCATTTT. Drawing the rest from reference TRBV19 and TRBJ1-5, the complete variable domain is DGGITQSPKYLFRKEGQNVTLSCEQNLNHDAMYWYRQDPGQGLRLIYYSQIVNDFQKGDIAEGYSVSREKKESFPLTVTSAQKNPTAFYLCASSSTVRGVHQPQHFGDGTRLSIL.